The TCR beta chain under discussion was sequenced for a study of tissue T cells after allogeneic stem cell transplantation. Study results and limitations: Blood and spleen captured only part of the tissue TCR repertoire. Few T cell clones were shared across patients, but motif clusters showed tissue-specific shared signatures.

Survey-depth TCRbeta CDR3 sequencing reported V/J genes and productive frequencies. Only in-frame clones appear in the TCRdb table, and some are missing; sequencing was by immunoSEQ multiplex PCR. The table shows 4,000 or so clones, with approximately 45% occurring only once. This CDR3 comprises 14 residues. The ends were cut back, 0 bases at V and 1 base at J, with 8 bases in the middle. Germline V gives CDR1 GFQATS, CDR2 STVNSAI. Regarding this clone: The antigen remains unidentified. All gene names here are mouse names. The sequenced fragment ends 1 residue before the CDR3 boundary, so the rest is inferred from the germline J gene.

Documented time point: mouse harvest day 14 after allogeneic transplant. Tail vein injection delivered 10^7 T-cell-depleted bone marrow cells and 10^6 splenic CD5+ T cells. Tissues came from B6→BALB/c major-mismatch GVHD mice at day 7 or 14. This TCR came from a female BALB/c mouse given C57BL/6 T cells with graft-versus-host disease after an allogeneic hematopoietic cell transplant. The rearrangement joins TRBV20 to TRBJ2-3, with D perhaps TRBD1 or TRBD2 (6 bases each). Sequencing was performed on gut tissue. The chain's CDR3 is CGAREWGRAETLYF. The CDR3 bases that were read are TGTGGTGCTAGGGAATGGGGGCGTGCAGAAACGCTGTAT.